Below, 2 T cell receptor beta chains from the same sample are listed, as sequenced in a study of cytomegalovirus exposure and HLA in healthy donors. Vbeta (60) and Jbeta (13) primers were used in the PCR. Using immunoSEQ multiplex PCR, the repertoire was profiled, and TCRdb retains in-frame clones only, with some absent. Of 140,000 or so clones in the sample, 65% to 80% were seen once. The material sequenced was PBMCs. These receptors originate from a woman in her thirties or forties in good health and CMV-seronegative.

V gene TRBV30 combines with J gene TRBJ2-7; a weak D match, TRBD2 (5 bases). The ends were cut back, 4 bases at V and 4 bases at J, with 14 bases in the middle. This CDR3 has 13 amino acids. Germline assignment: CDR1 GTSNPN and CDR2 SVGIG (reference sequence). CDR3 sequence: CAWNMGRGYEQYF. Here the CDR3 DNA reads TGTGCCTGGAATATGGGTCGAGGGTACGAGCAGTACTTC.

In regard to this clone: Within the sample, other DNA sequences also encode this same CDR3. This chain connects TRBV6-4 to TRBJ1-1; 9 positions agree with TRBD1. The CDR3 has 14 residues. The germline gives CDR1 MRHNA, CDR2 SNTAGT. The ends lost 5 bases at V and 1 base at J; junction bases unmatched: 2. The CDR3 DNA sequence: TGTGCCAGCAGTCCGGGACAGGGGAACACTGAAGCTTTCTTT. This gives the protein CASSPGQGNTEAFF.